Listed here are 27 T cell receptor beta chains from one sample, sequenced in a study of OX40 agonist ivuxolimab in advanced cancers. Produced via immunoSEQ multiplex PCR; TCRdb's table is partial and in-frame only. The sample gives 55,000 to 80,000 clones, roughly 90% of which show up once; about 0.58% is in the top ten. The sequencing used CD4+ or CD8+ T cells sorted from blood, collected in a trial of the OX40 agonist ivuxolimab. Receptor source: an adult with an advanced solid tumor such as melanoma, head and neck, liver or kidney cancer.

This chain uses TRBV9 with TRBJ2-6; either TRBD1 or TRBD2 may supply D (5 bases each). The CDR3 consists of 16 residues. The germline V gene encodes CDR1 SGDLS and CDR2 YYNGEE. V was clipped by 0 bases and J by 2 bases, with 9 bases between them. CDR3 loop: CASSVGGNTGANVLTF. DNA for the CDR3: TGTGCCAGCAGCGTAGGGGGGAATACTGGGGCCAACGTCCTGACTTTC.

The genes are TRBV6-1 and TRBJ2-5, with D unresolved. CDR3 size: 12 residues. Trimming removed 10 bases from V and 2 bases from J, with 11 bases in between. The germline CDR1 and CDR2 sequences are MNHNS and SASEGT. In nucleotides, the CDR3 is TGTGCCACATCTTCTCGGCAAGAGACCCAGTACTTC. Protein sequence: CATSSRQETQYF.

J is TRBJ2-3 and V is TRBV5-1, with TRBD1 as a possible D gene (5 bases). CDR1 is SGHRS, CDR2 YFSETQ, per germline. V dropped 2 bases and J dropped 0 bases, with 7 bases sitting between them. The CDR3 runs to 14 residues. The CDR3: CASSLGVSTDTQYF. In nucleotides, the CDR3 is TGCGCCAGCAGCTTAGGGGTTAGCACAGATACGCAGTATTTT.

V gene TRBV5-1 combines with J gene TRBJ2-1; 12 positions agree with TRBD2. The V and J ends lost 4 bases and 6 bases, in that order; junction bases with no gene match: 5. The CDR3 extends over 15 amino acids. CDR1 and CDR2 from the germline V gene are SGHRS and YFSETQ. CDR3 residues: CASSAGLAGSNEQFF. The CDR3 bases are TGCGCCAGCAGCGCGGGACTAGCGGGCTCCAATGAGCAGTTCTTC.

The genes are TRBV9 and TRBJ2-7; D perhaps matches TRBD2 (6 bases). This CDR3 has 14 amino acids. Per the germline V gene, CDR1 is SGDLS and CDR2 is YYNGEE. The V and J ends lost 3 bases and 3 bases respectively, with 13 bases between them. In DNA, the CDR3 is TGTGCCAGCAGCGCAAGACTAGACAACTACGAGCAGTACTTC. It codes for CASSARLDNYEQYF. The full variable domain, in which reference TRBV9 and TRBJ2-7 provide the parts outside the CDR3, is DSGVTQTPKHLITATGQRVTLRCSPRSGDLSVYWYQQSLDQGLQFLIQYYNGEERAKGNILERFSAQQFPDLHSELNLSSLELGDSALYFCASSARLDNYEQYFGPGTRLTVT.

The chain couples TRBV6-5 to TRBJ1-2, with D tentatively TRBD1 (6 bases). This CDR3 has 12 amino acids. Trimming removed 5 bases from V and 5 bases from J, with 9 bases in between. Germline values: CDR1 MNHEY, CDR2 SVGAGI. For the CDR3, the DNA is TGTGCCAGCAGTCCCAGGGGTTATGGCTACACCTTC. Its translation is CASSPRGYGYTF.

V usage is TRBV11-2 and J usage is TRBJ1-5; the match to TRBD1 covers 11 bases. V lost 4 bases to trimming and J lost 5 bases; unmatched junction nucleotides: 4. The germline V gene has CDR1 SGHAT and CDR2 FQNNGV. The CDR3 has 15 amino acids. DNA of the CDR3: TGTGCCAGCAGCTCAGGACAGGGGGCATATCAGCCCCAGCATTTT. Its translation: CASSSGQGAYQPQHF. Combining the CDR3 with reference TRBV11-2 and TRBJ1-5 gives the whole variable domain EAGVAQSPRYKIIEKRQSVAFWCNPISGHATLYWYQQILGQGPKLLIQFQNNGVVDDSQLPKDRFSAERLKGVDSTLKIQPAKLEDSAVYLCASSSGQGAYQPQHFGDGTRLSIL.

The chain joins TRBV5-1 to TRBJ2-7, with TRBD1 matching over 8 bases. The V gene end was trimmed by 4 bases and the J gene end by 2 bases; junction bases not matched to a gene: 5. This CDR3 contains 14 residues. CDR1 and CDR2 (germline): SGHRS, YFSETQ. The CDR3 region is CASSPQGEAYEQYF. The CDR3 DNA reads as TGCGCCAGCAGCCCACAGGGGGAGGCCTACGAGCAGTACTTC. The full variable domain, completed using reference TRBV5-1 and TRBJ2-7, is KAGVTQTPRYLIKTRGQQVTLSCSPISGHRSVSWYQQTPGQGLQFLFEYFSETQRNKGNFPGRFSGRQFSNSRSEMNVSTLELGDSALYLCASSPQGEAYEQYFGPGTRLTVT.

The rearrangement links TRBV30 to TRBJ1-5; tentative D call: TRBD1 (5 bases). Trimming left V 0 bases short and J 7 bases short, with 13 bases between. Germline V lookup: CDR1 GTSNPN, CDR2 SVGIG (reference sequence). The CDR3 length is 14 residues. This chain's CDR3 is CAWSVEGAGQPQHF. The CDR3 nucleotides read TGTGCCTGGAGTGTAGAAGGGGCAGGGCAGCCCCAGCATTTT.

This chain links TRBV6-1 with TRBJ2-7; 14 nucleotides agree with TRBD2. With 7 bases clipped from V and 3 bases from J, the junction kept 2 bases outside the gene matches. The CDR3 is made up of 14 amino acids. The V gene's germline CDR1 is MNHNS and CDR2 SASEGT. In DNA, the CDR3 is TGTGCCAGCAAAGGGACTAGCGGGAGCTACGAGCAGTACTTC. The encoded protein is CASKGTSGSYEQYF.

CDR3 in DNA: TGCGCCAGCAGCCTGGACGGGCGCTATGGCTACACCTTC. It codes for CASSLDGRYGYTF. The chain has TRBV5-1 and TRBJ1-2; D ambiguous. V lost 4 bases and J 4 bases, leaving 11 bases between the germline ends. Germline V gene sequence: CDR1 SGHRS, CDR2 YFSETQ. CDR3 size: 13 residues.

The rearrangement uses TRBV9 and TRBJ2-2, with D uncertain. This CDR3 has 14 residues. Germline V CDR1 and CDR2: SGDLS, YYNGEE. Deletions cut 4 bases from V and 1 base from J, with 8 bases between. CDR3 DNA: TGTGCCAGCAGCACCCGACAGAACACCGGGGAGCTGTTTTTT. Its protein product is CASSTRQNTGELFF.

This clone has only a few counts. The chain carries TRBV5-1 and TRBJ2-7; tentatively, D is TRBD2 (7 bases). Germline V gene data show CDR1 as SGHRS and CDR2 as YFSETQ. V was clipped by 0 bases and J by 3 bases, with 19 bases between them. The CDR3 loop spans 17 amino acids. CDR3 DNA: TGCGCCAGCAGCTTGGTTTGGGGGGGCGGAGTCGGCTACGAGCAGTACTTC. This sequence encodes CASSLVWGGGVGYEQYF.

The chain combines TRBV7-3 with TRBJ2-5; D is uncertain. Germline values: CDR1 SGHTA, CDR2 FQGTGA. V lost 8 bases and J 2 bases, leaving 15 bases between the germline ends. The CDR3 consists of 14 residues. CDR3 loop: CASSRTGLQETQYF. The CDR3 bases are TGTGCCAGCTCAAGGACGGGCCTACAAGAGACCCAGTACTTC. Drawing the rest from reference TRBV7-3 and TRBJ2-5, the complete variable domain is GAGVSQTPSNKVTEKGKYVELRCDPISGHTALYWYRQSLGQGPEFLIYFQGTGAADDSGLPNDRFFAVRPEGSVSTLKIQRTERGDSAVYLCASSRTGLQETQYFGPGTRLLVL.

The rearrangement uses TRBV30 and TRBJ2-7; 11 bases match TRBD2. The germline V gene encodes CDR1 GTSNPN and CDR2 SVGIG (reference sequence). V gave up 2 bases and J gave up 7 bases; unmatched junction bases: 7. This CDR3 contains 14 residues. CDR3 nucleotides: TGTGCCTGGAGTCTGACTAGCGGGACTGGTGAGCAGTACTTC. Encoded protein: CAWSLTSGTGEQYF.

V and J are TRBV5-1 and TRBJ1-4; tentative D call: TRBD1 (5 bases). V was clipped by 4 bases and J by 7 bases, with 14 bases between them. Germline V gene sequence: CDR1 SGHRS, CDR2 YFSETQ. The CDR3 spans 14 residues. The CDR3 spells CASSMERGGEKLFF. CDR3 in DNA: TGCGCCAGCAGCATGGAAAGGGGTGGTGAAAAACTGTTTTTT.

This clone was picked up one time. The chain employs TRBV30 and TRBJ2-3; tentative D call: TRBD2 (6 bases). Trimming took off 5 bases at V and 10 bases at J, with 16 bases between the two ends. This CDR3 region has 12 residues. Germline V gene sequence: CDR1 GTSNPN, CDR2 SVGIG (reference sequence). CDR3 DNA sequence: TGTGCCTGGGAAGGAGGCGGAGGGGCGCAGTATTTT. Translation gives CAWEGGGGAQYF.

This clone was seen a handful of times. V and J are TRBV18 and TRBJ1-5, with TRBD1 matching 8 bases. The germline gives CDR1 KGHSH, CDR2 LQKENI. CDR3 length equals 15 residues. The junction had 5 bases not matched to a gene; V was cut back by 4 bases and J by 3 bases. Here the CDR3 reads CASSLDRGDNQPQHF. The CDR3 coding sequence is TGTGCCAGCTCACTCGACAGGGGAGACAATCAGCCCCAGCATTTT.

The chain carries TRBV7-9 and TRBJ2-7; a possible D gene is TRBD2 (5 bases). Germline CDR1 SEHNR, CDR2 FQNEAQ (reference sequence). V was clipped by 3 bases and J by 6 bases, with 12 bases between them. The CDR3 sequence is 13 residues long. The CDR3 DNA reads TGTGCCAGCAGCTTCCCACTAGTTTCCGAGCAGTACTTC. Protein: CASSFPLVSEQYF.

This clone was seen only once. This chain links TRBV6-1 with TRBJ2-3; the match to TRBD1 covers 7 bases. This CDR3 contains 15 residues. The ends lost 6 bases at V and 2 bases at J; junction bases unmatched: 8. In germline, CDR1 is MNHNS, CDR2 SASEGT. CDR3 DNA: TGTGCCAGCAGCGTACGACAGGGAAACACAGATACGCAGTATTTT. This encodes CASSVRQGNTDTQYF.

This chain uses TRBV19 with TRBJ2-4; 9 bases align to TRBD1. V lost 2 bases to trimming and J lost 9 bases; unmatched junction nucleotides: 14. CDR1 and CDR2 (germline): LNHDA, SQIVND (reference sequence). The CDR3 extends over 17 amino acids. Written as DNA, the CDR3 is TGTGCCAGTAGTATACCTGGCGGGACAGGGACCGGCGGCATTCAGTACTTC. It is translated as CASSIPGGTGTGGIQYF.

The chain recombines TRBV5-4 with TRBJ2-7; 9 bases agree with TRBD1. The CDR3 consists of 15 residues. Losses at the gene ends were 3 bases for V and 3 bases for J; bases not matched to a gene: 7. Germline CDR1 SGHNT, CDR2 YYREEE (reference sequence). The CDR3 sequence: CASSSPGTGSYEQYF. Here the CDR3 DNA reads TGTGCCAGCAGCTCCCCCGGGACAGGGAGCTACGAGCAGTACTTC.

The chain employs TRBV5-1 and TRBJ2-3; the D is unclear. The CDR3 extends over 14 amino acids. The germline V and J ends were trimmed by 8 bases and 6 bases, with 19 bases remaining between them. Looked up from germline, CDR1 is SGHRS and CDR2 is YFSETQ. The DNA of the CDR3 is TGCGCCAGTTGGCTCGGATCTTCTGGGGATACGCAGTATTTT. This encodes CASWLGSSGDTQYF.

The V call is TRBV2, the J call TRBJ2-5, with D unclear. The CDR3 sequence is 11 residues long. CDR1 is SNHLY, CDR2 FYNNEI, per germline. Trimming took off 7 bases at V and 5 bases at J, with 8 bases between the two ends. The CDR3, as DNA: TGTGCCAGCACTGGGTCGGAGACCCAGTACTTC. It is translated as CASTGSETQYF.

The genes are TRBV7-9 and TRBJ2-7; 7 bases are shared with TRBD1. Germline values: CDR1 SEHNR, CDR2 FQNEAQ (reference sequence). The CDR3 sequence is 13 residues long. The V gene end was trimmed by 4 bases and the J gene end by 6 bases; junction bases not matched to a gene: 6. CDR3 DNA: TGTGCCAGCAGCTCGACAGGGATGGGCGAGCAGTACTTC. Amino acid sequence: CASSSTGMGEQYF. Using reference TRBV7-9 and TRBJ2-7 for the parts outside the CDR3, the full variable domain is DTGVSQNPRHKITKRGQNVTFRCDPISEHNRLYWYRQTLGQGPEFLTYFQNEAQLEKSRLLSDRFSAERPKGSFSTLEIQRTEQGDSAMYLCASSSTGMGEQYFGPGTRLTVT.

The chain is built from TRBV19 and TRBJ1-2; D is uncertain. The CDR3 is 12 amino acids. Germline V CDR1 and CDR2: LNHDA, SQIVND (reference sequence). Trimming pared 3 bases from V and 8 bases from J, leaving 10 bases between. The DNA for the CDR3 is TGTGCCAGTAGTATTTCAGCCTACGGCTACACCTTC. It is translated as CASSISAYGYTF.

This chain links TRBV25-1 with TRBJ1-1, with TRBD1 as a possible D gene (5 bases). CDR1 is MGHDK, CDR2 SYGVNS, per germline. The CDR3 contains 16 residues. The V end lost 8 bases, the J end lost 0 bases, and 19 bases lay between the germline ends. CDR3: CASGRGFGGMNTEAFF. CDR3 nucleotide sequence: TGTGCCAGCGGGAGGGGTTTTGGAGGAATGAACACTGAAGCTTTCTTT.